The 4 T cell receptor beta chains below come from one sample, sequenced in a study of Graves' ophthalmopathy and Graves' hyperthyroidism. As the template, RNA transcripts were used to amplify TCR beta CDR3 regions. HTBI-primed first-round RT-PCR preceded second-round multiplex PCR. Using its own MiXCR run on the multiplex PCR reads, TCRdb lists one record per CDR3 protein. The data hold around 670,000 distinct CDR3 sequences, with 35% to 50% observed a single time. The sample was peripheral blood. These receptors were collected from an adult man with Graves' ophthalmopathy.

The chain recombines TRBV29-1 with TRBJ2-5; 9 positions agree with TRBD1. Germline V gene lookup returns CDR1 SQVTM and CDR2 ANQGSEA. Trimming at V came to 6 bases and at J to 5 bases, leaving 7 bases not matched to a gene. The CDR3 covers 13 residues. The CDR3 sequence is CSVARTGVETQYF. The CDR3 bases are TGCAGCGTCGCCCGGACAGGGGTGGAGACCCAGTACTTC.

Only a few counts were recorded for this clonotype. V is TRBV4-3 and J is TRBJ1-1, with 8 bases lining up with TRBD1. The CDR3 extends over 13 amino acids. Germline V CDR1 and CDR2: LGHNA, YSLEER. Losses at the gene ends were 0 bases for V and 8 bases for J; bases not matched to a gene: 2. The DNA for the CDR3 is TGCGCCAGCAGCCAAGAACAGGGGGGGGAAGCTTTCTTT. Encoded protein: CASSQEQGGEAFF.

This clonotype was recorded at least ten times. This chain links TRBV29-1 with TRBJ1-4; D possibly corresponds to TRBD1 (6 bases). V lost 5 bases to trimming and J lost 2 bases, with 21 bases between them. The CDR3 length is 17 residues. Germline-derived CDR1 and CDR2 are SQVTM and ANQGSEA. CDR3 nucleotides: TGCAGCGTTACCGCATGGGACACAAGTTTCACTAATGAAAAACTGTTTTTT. The encoded protein is CSVTAWDTSFTNEKLFF.

The genes are TRBV19 and TRBJ2-6; D gene unclear. V was trimmed by 7 bases and J by 1 base, leaving 14 bases between them. The CDR3 sequence is 16 residues long. Germline CDR1 is LNHDA and CDR2 is SQIVND (reference sequence). The chain's CDR3 is CASTVNLVSGANVLTF. In DNA form, the CDR3 reads TGTGCCAGTACTGTAAATTTAGTTTCTGGGGCCAACGTCCTGACTTTC.